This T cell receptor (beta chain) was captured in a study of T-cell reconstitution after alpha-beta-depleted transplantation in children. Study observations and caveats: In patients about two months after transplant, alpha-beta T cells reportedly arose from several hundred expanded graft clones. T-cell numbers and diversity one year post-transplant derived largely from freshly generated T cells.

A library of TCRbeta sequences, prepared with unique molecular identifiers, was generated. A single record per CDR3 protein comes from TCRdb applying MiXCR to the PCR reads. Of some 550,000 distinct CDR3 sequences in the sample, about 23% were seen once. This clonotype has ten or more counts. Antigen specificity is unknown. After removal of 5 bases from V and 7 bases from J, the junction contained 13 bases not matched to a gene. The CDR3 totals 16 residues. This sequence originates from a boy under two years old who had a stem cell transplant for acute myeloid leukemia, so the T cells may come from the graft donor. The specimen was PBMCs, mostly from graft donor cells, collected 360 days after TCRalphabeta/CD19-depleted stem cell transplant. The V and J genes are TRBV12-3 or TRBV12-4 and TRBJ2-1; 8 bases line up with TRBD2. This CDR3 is CASSPKPSGGRNEQFF. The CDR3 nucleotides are TGTGCCAGCAGTCCAAAGCCCTCGGGGGGGCGGAATGAGCAGTTCTTC.